This T cell receptor (beta chain) came from a study of T cell responses to AZD1222 COVID-19 vaccine (dated by TCRdb to 2020 to 2022). Notes on the research overall: A total of 233 trial participants underwent TCR sequencing, of whom 207 received two doses of AZD1222 and roughly 25 received two doses of the MenACWY control vaccine. Trial participants were enrolled into age subgroups of 18-55, 56-69 and 70-plus years, which contained about 150, 27 and 61 TCR-sequenced participants, respectively.

Interpreted using the paper, the time point label stands for: about 28 days (+/-7) after the second vaccine dose. AZD1222 recipients with second doses at about 4 weeks or about 12 weeks were pooled, because spike-specific TCR depth and breadth did not differ between schedules. The vaccinee samples were drawn from two UK trials, COV001 and COV002, one of which was a single-blind randomized controlled phase 2/3 trial testing AZD1222 (ChAdOx1 nCoV-19) in healthy adults. For TCRbeta chain sequencing, PBMC samples from trial participants were taken at day 0 and at day 28 after the second dose. The CDR3 regions of human TCRbeta chains were subjected to immunosequencing. Regarding the original processing steps: TCRs in the repertoires were matched against a reference library of SARS-CoV-2-specific TCRs that had been generated with the MIRA antigen-specificity platform. Breadth was defined as the fraction of unique TCRs that were SARS-CoV-2-associated, and depth was defined as the fraction of total T cells that were SARS-CoV-2-associated. Using the MIRA data, each spike-specific TCR was assigned both to the spike region to which the TCR was reactive and to a CD4 or CD8 class. Log10-transformed breadth and depth values were compared by one-way ANOVA with Sidak's multiple comparisons tests. In its TCRdb copy, this immuneACCESS table keeps in-frame sequences only and misses some clones. Where compared with another copy, unresolved V genes explain less than half of these, and the others have no known cause. V and J calls plus clone size are reproduced from that table; the DNA served to infer D and trimming. Across this sample there are about 120,000 clones, with roughly 90% seen only once. Approximately 8% of the sample lies in the top ten.

General findings and caveats noted by the study authors: The whole spike protein was spanned by vaccine-associated CD4 TCRs, and dominant responses were seen in regions 160-218 and 743-854. Participants were mostly white British and included more females than males, and it was suggested by the authors that clonal diversity may have been underestimated. Epitopes outside the regions mutated in the B.1.351 and B.1.1.7 variants were reportedly recognized by nearly half of the unique spike-specific TCRs. The 56-69-year group was small, and its depth increase did not reach significance, likely because of low power. Conclusions about previously exposed vaccinees are limited because only a handful of AZD1222 recipients were SARS-CoV-2 seropositive at baseline. Because no day 14 peak-response samples were available, repertoires were characterized only after the peak T cell response. After two AZD1222 doses, spike-specific TCR breadth and depth were significantly higher than at day 0 and than in MenACWY recipients.

A word on this clone: The clone's antigen remains unknown. No much larger clonotype is one base removed from it; base qualities were not supplied.

Including the terminal cysteine and phenylalanine, the CDR3 comprises 12 residues. Only CDR3 DNA remains: 36 bases, in frame from the first base. Between the V and J ends, shortened by 2 bases and 2 bases respectively, the junction contains 6 bases. The germline V gene provides CDR1 SQVTM and CDR2 ANQGSEA. The material was peripheral blood, obtained 28 days after the second AZD1222 dose. The source is an adult who received the AZD1222 COVID-19 vaccine. This receptor chain uses TRBV29-1 and TRBJ1-1; the D gene assignment is ambiguous. The sequence in DNA is TGCAGCGTTGAAATCGGCAACACTGAAGCTTTCTTT. Its protein product is CSVEIGNTEAFF.